The rows below give T cell receptor beta chains drawn from one sample of a study of blood T cells in healthy people across ages. TCRdb analysed the 5' RACE reads with MiXCR anew, one entry per CDR3 protein. The sample lists 1,100,000 or so distinct CDR3 sequences; around 45% were seen once. Sample: blood. The receptors originated from a woman aged 55-75 years in good health. The CDR3 runs from the conserved cysteine through the conserved F or W. D genes are given only for firm matches. Clone size is not always given. Where it is, it says once, few, many or a class for expanded clones.

>TRBJ2-1|NA|TRBV9|few
TGTGCCAGCAGCCTAAGCACTAGGGGTGGTGAGCAGTTCTTC
CASSLSTRGGEQFF
>TRBJ1-4|TRBD1|TRBV12-3/TRBV12-4|NA
TGTGCCAGCAGGGGGGACAGACTTAATGAAAAACTGTTTTTT
CASRGDRLNEKLFF
>TRBJ2-3|NA|TRBV7-3|few
TGTGCCAGCAGCCTTTATACGGGTTTAATCACAGATACGCAGTATTTT
CASSLYTGLITDTQYF
>TRBJ1-6|NA|TRBV6-5|few
TGTGCCAGCAGCCCTCGGGGCGATAATTCACCCCTCCACTTT
CASSPRGDNSPLHF
>TRBJ2-5|NA|TRBV10-1|many
TGCGCCAGCAGTGACCCCGGGGAGGAGACCCAGTACTTC
CASSDPGEETQYF
>TRBJ2-7|TRBD2|TRBV27|NA
TGTGCCAGCAGATTCCTAGCGGGAGGTTCCTACGAGCAGTACTTC
CASRFLAGGSYEQYF
>TRBJ1-5|TRBD1|TRBV6-5|NA
TGTGCCAGCAGTCCAGGACAGGGGGGGAAGCCCCAGCATTTT
CASSPGQGGKPQHF
>TRBJ2-5|NA|TRBV21-1|NA
TGTGCCAGCAGCCCGAAATTTTTGGCGGGAACGCAACAGACCCAGTACTTC
CASSPKFLAGTQQTQYF
>TRBJ2-2|NA|TRBV6-1|NA
TGTGCCAGCAGTGCCCAGTTAGGCACCGGGGAGCTGTTTTTT
CASSAQLGTGELFF
>TRBJ2-5|TRBD1|TRBV20-1|NA
TGCAGTGCCCCCGGGACAGGGGACTGGAAGCAGTACTTC
CSAPGTGDWKQYF
>TRBJ2-5|NA|TRBV15|few
TGTGCCACCAGCAGCTGGGACGCTTTGGAGACCCAGTACTTC
CATSSWDALETQYF
>TRBJ2-7|TRBD2|TRBV7-3|few
TGTGCCAGCAGCTCCGGGGGGGGTTACGAGCAGTACTTC
CASSSGGGYEQYF
>TRBJ2-1|NA|TRBV11-2|NA
TGTGCCAGCAGCGACATCCCCTACAATGAGCAGTTCTTC
CASSDIPYNEQFF
>TRBJ2-1|TRBD1|TRBV7-3|few
TGTGCCAGCAGCCCACGCCCCGGGACAGGGTTGGACAATGAGCAGTTCTTC
CASSPRPGTGLDNEQFF
>TRBJ2-4|TRBD2|TRBV6-2/TRBV6-3|NA
TGTGCCAGCAGTTACTCGACTAGCGGGAGAGCGAGGGCCAAAAACATTCAGTACTTC
CASSYSTSGRARAKNIQYF
>TRBJ2-1|TRBD2|TRBV9|NA
TGTGCCAGCAGCGTCGGACTAGCGTTCTCCTACAATGAGCAGTTCTTC
CASSVGLAFSYNEQFF
>TRBJ2-3|NA|TRBV4-1|once
TGCGCCAGCAGCAGAAGGTCGGGAGCTGATAGCACAGCTACGCAGTATTTT
CASSRRSGADSTATQYF
>TRBJ2-5|NA|TRBV20-1|NA
TGCAGTGCACCGACGCCGCCCGGGTCGGCCCAGTACTTC
CSAPTPPGSAQYF
>TRBJ2-1|NA|TRBV11-2|NA
TGTGCCAGCAGCTCCCGGCAGGGGCACTACAATGAGCAGTTCTTC
CASSSRQGHYNEQFF
>TRBJ2-1|NA|TRBV20-1|few
TGCAGTGCTAGACAGGGTTACAATGAGCAGTTCTTC
CSARQGYNEQFF
>TRBJ2-5|NA|TRBV6-5|few
TGTGCCAGCTCCCTACTCGGGACCATCCAAGAGACCCAGTACTTC
CASSLLGTIQETQYF
>TRBJ2-5|NA|TRBV20-1|NA
TGCAGTGCTAGTAGGGGGAGTGGGGAGACCCAGTACTTC
CSASRGSGETQYF
>TRBJ2-1|TRBD2|TRBV20-1|once
TGCAGTGCTAGACCTGGACTAGTGTCCTACAATGAGCAGTTCTTC
CSARPGLVSYNEQFF
>TRBJ1-4|NA|TRBV29-1|NA
TGCAGCGTTGCTCTCGACGGGGAAAAACTGTTTTTT
CSVALDGEKLFF
>TRBJ2-2|TRBD1|TRBV12-3/TRBV12-4|NA
TGTGCCAGCAGTCCAACAGGGGGCGTCACCGGGGAGCTGTTTTTT
CASSPTGGVTGELFF
>TRBJ2-3|NA|TRBV6-6|once
TGTGCCAGCAGTTACCCGCCAGCTACGCAGTATTTT
CASSYPPATQYF
>TRBJ2-1|NA|TRBV5-1|few
TGCGCCAGCAGCCCTACGACTAGTCATGAGCAGTTCTTC
CASSPTTSHEQFF
>TRBJ2-7|TRBD2|TRBV28|NA
TGTGCCAGCAGTTTAACTAGCGGGGGTTGGACCAAGCAGTACTTC
CASSLTSGGWTKQYF
>TRBJ2-5|TRBD1|TRBV5-1|NA
TGCGCCAGCAGCTTTACCGGGACAGGGTTTAAAGAGACCCAGTACTTC
CASSFTGTGFKETQYF
>TRBJ2-7|NA|TRBV10-3|NA
TGTGCCATCAGTGCAACAAGCGGAGCCTACGAGCAGTACTTC
CAISATSGAYEQYF
>TRBJ2-7|NA|TRBV12-3/TRBV12-4|NA
TGTGCCAGCACCGCTCAGGGAAGTGTGCAGTACTTC
CASTAQGSVQYF
>TRBJ2-3|NA|TRBV12-3/TRBV12-4|few
TGTGCCAGCAGCCCCCTACACAACACAGATACGCAGTATTTT
CASSPLHNTDTQYF
>TRBJ1-2|TRBD1|TRBV5-4|NA
TGTGCCAGCAGCCAGGACAGGAGCTTAGATGGCTACACCTTC
CASSQDRSLDGYTF
>TRBJ1-2|NA|TRBV10-3|NA
TGTACCATCAGTGGGGGACGACAGGACTATGGCTACACCTTC
CTISGGRQDYGYTF
>TRBJ2-2|NA|TRBV6-1|NA
TGTGCCAGCGGTCACCAGGCGGGACCCCAAACCGGGGAGCTGTTTTTT
CASGHQAGPQTGELFF
>TRBJ2-1|TRBD2|TRBV11-2|NA
TGTGCCAGCAGCACCGGACTAGCGGGGATATACAATGAGCAGTTCTTC
CASSTGLAGIYNEQFF
>TRBJ1-5|NA|TRBV20-1|few
TGCAGTGCTAGCGCAGGCTACAGCAATCAGCCCCAGCATTTT
CSASAGYSNQPQHF
>TRBJ2-7|TRBD2|TRBV2|few
TGTGCCAGCAGTGAACCCAACGGGAGGGTATACGAGCAGTACTTC
CASSEPNGRVYEQYF
>TRBJ2-1|TRBD2|TRBV5-5|NA
TGTGCCAGCAGCTTGGGGGGAGGGGCAGAAGGGTACAATGAGCAGTTCTTC
CASSLGGGAEGYNEQFF
>TRBJ2-6|TRBD1|TRBV9|NA
TGTGCCAGCAGCTTAACAGGGGATGGGGCCAACGTCCTGACTTTC
CASSLTGDGANVLTF
>TRBJ1-2|TRBD1|TRBV6-1|NA
TGTGCCAGCCGGGACAGGGTTTTCGATGGCTACACCTTC
CASRDRVFDGYTF
>TRBJ1-1|NA|TRBV12-3/TRBV12-4|few
TGTGCCAGCAGTTTTTTGAGAGGGCGGGCGGACACTGAAGCTTTCTTT
CASSFLRGRADTEAFF
>TRBJ2-5|NA|TRBV20-1|NA
TGCAGTGCTAACCGACTGGGCAGCCAAGAGACCCAGTACTTC
CSANRLGSQETQYF